The 30 T cell receptor beta chains presented below share a single source sample, sequenced in a study of metastatic and nonmetastatic thyroid tumors. Ahead of thyroid surgery, no patient had received treatment of any kind. TCRdb reassembled clones from the PCR reads with MiXCR. The sample yields 84,000 or so clones, around 7.8% seen once. Sequenced: blood. The receptor source for this set is a female donor with papillary thyroid cancer or a benign thyroid nodule (not recorded which). Some clones in this sample may be carry-over from other donors' samples.

In its sample, this clone was seen a few times. The chain combines TRBV25-1 with TRBJ1-2, with 7 bases that match TRBD1. Unmatched junction bases numbered 4, after V lost 5 bases and J lost 4 bases. Germline lookup yields CDR1 MGHDK and CDR2 SYGVNS. The CDR3 has 13 residues. The CDR3 DNA reads TGTGCCAGCAGTAAGACAGGGATCTATGGCTACACCTTC. This gives the protein CASSKTGIYGYTF.

This clone appeared many times. The chain combines TRBV5-1 with TRBJ2-3, with D possibly being TRBD1 (5 bases). The CDR3 contains 14 residues. The V end lost 5 bases, the J end lost 0 bases, and 10 bases lay between the germline ends. Germline loops: CDR1 SGHRS, CDR2 YFSETQ. The CDR3 DNA sequence: TGCGCCAGCAGACGGACACCTAGCACAGATACGCAGTATTTT. Translation gives CASRRTPSTDTQYF.

This clone was counted a few times. A much larger clone lies one base from this, so it may be a read error. The chain uses TRBV20-1 and TRBJ2-3, with 9 bases lining up with TRBD1. The ends lost 6 bases at V and 4 bases at J; junction bases unmatched: 17. The CDR3 sequence is 17 residues long. CDR1 and CDR2 (germline): DFQATT, SNEGSKA (reference sequence). The CDR3, as DNA: TGCAGTGCCGGAAAACGACAGGGGGTTCCTAGCGCAGATACGCAGTATTTT. Protein sequence: CSAGKRQGVPSADTQYF.

This clone was counted at least ten times. Other DNA sequences in the same sample also yield this CDR3. This chain connects TRBV5-1 to TRBJ1-4; a possible D gene is TRBD1 (5 bases). This CDR3 is built from 14 residues. Germline CDR1 and CDR2: SGHRS and YFSETQ. V was shortened by 6 bases and J by 5 bases, with 14 bases between the two germline ends. This chain's CDR3 is CASTVSGGNEKLFF. The CDR3, as DNA: TGCGCCAGCACCGTGTCGGGGGGAAATGAAAAACTGTTTTTT.

This clone came up many times. V and J are TRBV5-1 and TRBJ1-2, with 7 bases that match TRBD1. The length of the CDR3 is 15 residues. V lost 3 bases and J lost 2; bases outside the gene matches: 7. Germline CDR1 is SGHRS and CDR2 is YFSETQ. The chain's CDR3 is CASSSTGQTNYGYTF. The CDR3 DNA is TGCGCCAGCAGCTCGACGGGACAGACAAACTATGGCTACACCTTC.

This clone was counted at least ten times. The rearrangement links TRBV18 to TRBJ2-7; the D is unclear. The CDR3 is made up of 14 amino acids. Germline assignment: CDR1 KGHSH and CDR2 LQKENI. V was pared by 2 bases and J by 4 bases, with 12 bases between. CDR3 coding DNA: TGTGCCAGCTCACCAAATAGAGGAGAATACGAGCAGTACTTC. Protein product: CASSPNRGEYEQYF.

The chain uses TRBV14 and TRBJ1-4; the D gene is possibly TRBD1 (5 bases). V dropped 1 base and J dropped 4 bases, with 7 bases sitting between them. The CDR3 contains 14 residues. Germline V gene sequence: CDR1 SGHDN, CDR2 FVKESK. Here the CDR3 reads CASSQGGHNEKLFF. The CDR3 DNA sequence: TGTGCCAGCAGCCAAGGCGGACATAATGAAAAACTGTTTTTT.

This clone was detected ten times or more. The J gene is TRBJ1-2, the V gene TRBV6-1; a possible D gene is TRBD1 (6 bases). There are 12 residues in the CDR3. CDR1 is MNHNS and CDR2 is SASEGT in the germline V gene. Trimming shortened V by 8 bases and J by 8 bases, and 15 bases separated the two germline ends. CDR3 coding DNA: TGTGCCAGCTCCTCGGTTGGGGGCGGCTACACCTTC. It encodes CASSSVGGGYTF.

The V call is TRBV6-1, the J call TRBJ2-7; D may be TRBD2 (6 bases). Germline assignment: CDR1 MNHNS and CDR2 SASEGT. V shed 6 bases and J shed 6 bases, with 18 bases lying between them. CDR3 length: 14 residues. The CDR3 DNA is TGTGCCAGCAGCCGCGGGACTGAACTTGGCGAGCAGTACTTC. The encoded protein is CASSRGTELGEQYF.

This clone showed up just a few times. This chain joins TRBV12-3 or TRBV12-4 and TRBJ1-6; the match to TRBD1 covers 8 bases. The trim removed 7 bases at V and 9 bases at J, leaving 11 bases unmatched. This CDR3 contains 15 residues. The CDR3 here is CASILKPGQGSPLHF. For the CDR3, the DNA is TGTGCCAGCATCCTAAAGCCTGGACAGGGTTCACCCCTCCACTTT.

At least ten counts were recorded for this clone. The V and J genes are TRBV7-2 and TRBJ1-1; D unclear. The CDR3 spans 12 residues. The V gene lost 5 bases and the J gene lost 7 bases, with 11 bases spanning the gap. The V gene's germline CDR1 is SGHTA and CDR2 FQGNSA. The CDR3 loop is CASSKGRFEAFF. CDR3 bases: TGTGCCAGCAGCAAAGGGCGGTTTGAAGCTTTCTTT.

This clone has a count of ten or more. V and J are TRBV15 and TRBJ1-4; D perhaps matches TRBD1 (6 bases). The CDR3 totals 16 residues. CDR1 is LNHNV, CDR2 YYDKDF, per germline (reference sequence). Trimming took off 0 bases at V and 6 bases at J, with 14 bases between the two ends. The CDR3 region is CATSRDLYREYEKLFF. The CDR3 bases are TGTGCCACCAGCAGAGATCTGTACAGGGAATATGAAAAACTGTTTTTT.

This clone was found many times. The V call is TRBV11-2, the J call TRBJ2-6; D ambiguous. This CDR3 comprises 13 residues. Germline CDR1 SGHAT, CDR2 FQNNGV. V lost 1 base to trimming and J lost 2 bases, with 0 bases between them. CDR3 protein: CASSLAGANVLTF. The CDR3 DNA reads as TGTGCCAGCAGCTTAGCTGGGGCCAACGTCCTGACTTTC.

This clone has at least ten counts. This sequence joins TRBV9 and TRBJ2-7; the match to TRBD1 covers 7 bases. V was clipped by 3 bases and J by 5 bases; unmatched bases: 11. This CDR3 contains 15 residues. Germline V lookup: CDR1 SGDLS, CDR2 YYNGEE. This CDR3 is CASSAWTGENDEQYF. In DNA, the CDR3 is TGTGCCAGCAGCGCGTGGACAGGCGAGAATGACGAGCAGTACTTC.

This clone was recorded at least ten times. The chain has TRBV12-3 or TRBV12-4 and TRBJ1-1; weak D call: TRBD1 (5 bases). The CDR3 extends over 14 amino acids. V was clipped by 3 bases and J by 10 bases, with 18 bases between them. As DNA, the CDR3 is TGTGCCAGCAGTTTTGGTGCAGGGTCCCGCACAGCTTTCTTT. Its protein is CASSFGAGSRTAFF.

There are a few counts of this clone. This clone may be a read error of a much larger clone one base away. Additional DNA sequences in this sample encode the identical CDR3. The rearrangement uses TRBV6-1 and TRBJ2-5, with a weak D call TRBD1 (5 bases). From germline, CDR1 is MNHNS and CDR2 SASEGT. V lost 6 bases, J lost 4 bases, and 12 bases lay in between. The CDR3 sequence is 13 residues long. The CDR3 coding sequence is TGTGCCAGCAGATCTACAGGTATAGAGACCCAGTACTTC. Translated: CASRSTGIETQYF.

This clone came up a few times. This chain's CDR3 is CASSMDRRETQYF. In DNA form, the CDR3 reads TGTGCCAGTAGTATGGATCGTAGGGAGACCCAGTACTTC. This chain links TRBV19 with TRBJ2-5; D is unresolved. Germline loops: CDR1 LNHDA, CDR2 SQIVND (reference sequence). CDR3 length: 13 residues. With 3 bases removed from V and 5 bases from J, the gap between germline ends came to 10 bases.

This clone appeared many times. The chain recombines TRBV7-6 with TRBJ2-3; TRBD2 aligns across 8 bases. Trimming at V came to 2 bases and at J to 4 bases, leaving 8 bases not matched to a gene. The CDR3 contains 16 residues. Germline V gene data show CDR1 as SGHVS and CDR2 as FNYEAQ. The CDR3 nucleotides read TGTGCCAGCAGCTTACAGGGACTAGAAGTCGCAGATACGCAGTATTTT. It yields the protein CASSLQGLEVADTQYF. Complete variable domain (other parts from reference TRBV7-6 and TRBJ2-3): GAGVSQSPRYKVTKRGQDVALRCDPISGHVSLYWYRQALGQGPEFLTYFNYEAQQDKSGLPNDRFSAERPEGSISTLTIQRTEQRDSAMYRCASSLQGLEVADTQYFGPGTRLTVL.

This clone was detected ten times or more. The V gene is TRBV19, the J gene TRBJ1-3, with TRBD1 matching 7 bases. CDR1 and CDR2 from the germline V gene are LNHDA and SQIVND (reference sequence). There are 14 residues in the CDR3. The V gene end was trimmed by 5 bases and the J gene end by 4 bases; junction bases not matched to a gene: 5. CDR3 sequence reads: CASSQDRVGNTIYF. In DNA, the CDR3 is TGTGCCAGTAGTCAAGACAGGGTCGGAAACACCATATATTTT.

The chain has TRBV12-3 or TRBV12-4 and TRBJ1-2, with 7 bases lining up with TRBD1. This CDR3 comprises 14 residues. V gave up 5 bases and J gave up 2 bases; unmatched junction bases: 5. Written as DNA, the CDR3 is TGTGCCAGCAGTCTAACAGGGGACAACTATGGCTACACCTTC. Protein product: CASSLTGDNYGYTF.

This sequence joins TRBV2 and TRBJ2-7, with 9 positions matching TRBD1. CDR3 length equals 14 residues. With V trimmed by 8 bases and J by 2 bases, 7 bases remained unmatched. Germline assignment: CDR1 SNHLY and CDR2 FYNNEI. CDR3: CASVPGQGTYEQYF. The CDR3 bases are TGTGCCAGCGTACCGGGACAGGGAACCTACGAGCAGTACTTC.

In this sample, this clone turned up many times. V usage is TRBV3-1 and J usage is TRBJ1-3; D unresolved. CDR1 and CDR2 from the germline V gene are LGHDT and YNNKEL (reference sequence). The length of the CDR3 is 16 residues. With 0 bases removed from V and 0 bases from J, the gap between germline ends came to 9 bases. The CDR3: CASSQDASFSGNTIYF. The CDR3 DNA is TGTGCCAGCAGCCAAGATGCCAGCTTCTCTGGAAACACCATATATTTT.

This clone was observed a few times. This chain links TRBV28 with TRBJ1-1; D is unresolved. The germline V and J ends were trimmed by 8 bases and 1 base, with 8 bases remaining between them. The CDR3 loop spans 12 amino acids. Germline CDR1 reads MDHEN; CDR2 reads SYDVKM. CDR3 protein: CASGYTNTEAFF. The CDR3 coding sequence is TGTGCCAGCGGATACACGAACACTGAAGCTTTCTTT.

Many counts were recorded for this clone. This chain uses TRBV19 with TRBJ1-6; TRBD1 aligns across 10 bases. The germline V gene encodes CDR1 LNHDA and CDR2 SQIVND (reference sequence). After removal of 3 bases from V and 8 bases from J, the junction contained 13 bases not matched to a gene. CDR3 size: 18 residues. CDR3 DNA sequence: TGTGCCAGTAGTATGGATTTCGGCTTGGGGACAGGGGATTCACCCCTCCACTTT. It codes for CASSMDFGLGTGDSPLHF.

Worth noting for this clone: Possible read error: a much larger clone is one base away. This chain connects TRBV3-1 to TRBJ1-4, with 10 bases identical to TRBD1. Looked up from germline, CDR1 is LGHDT and CDR2 is YNNKEL (reference sequence). This CDR3 is 15 amino acids long. The CDR3 region has the DNA TGTGCCAGCAGCCCCCCGACAGGGGGCGAGGAAAAACTGTCTTTT. Protein sequence: CASSPPTGGEEKLSF. The full variable domain, rest sourced from reference TRBV3-1 and TRBJ1-4, is DTAVSQTPKYLVTQMGNDKSIKCEQNLGHDTMYWYKQDSKKFLKIMFSYNNKELIINETVPNRFSPKSPDKAHLNLHINSLELGDSAVYFCASSPPTGGEEKLSFGSGTQLSVL.

This clone was seen ten or more times. The rearrangement joins TRBV15 to TRBJ1-4, with D possibly being TRBD1 (6 bases). Germline V lookup: CDR1 LNHNV, CDR2 YYDKDF (reference sequence). With 2 bases removed from V and 5 bases from J, the gap between germline ends came to 15 bases. The CDR3 contains 16 residues. The CDR3 region is CATSRSLGAPNEKLFF. CDR3 nucleotide sequence: TGTGCCACCAGCAGAAGTCTGGGGGCGCCCAATGAAAAACTGTTTTTT.

The chain recombines TRBV18 with TRBJ2-2; D is possibly TRBD2 (5 bases). The CDR3 length is 17 residues. Between the trimmed V and J ends, which lost 2 bases and 0 bases, there was a span of 13 bases. Germline CDR1 and CDR2: KGHSH and LQKENI. The CDR3 nucleotides are TGTGCCAGCTCACCAGTGTTGGAGGCCGCGAACACCGGGGAGCTGTTTTTT. Its protein is CASSPVLEAANTGELFF.

This clone was seen ten or more times. The rearrangement joins TRBV18 to TRBJ2-7; possibly TRBD1 for D (5 bases). The germline CDR1 and CDR2 sequences are KGHSH and LQKENI. The CDR3 sequence is 15 residues long. V was pared by 6 bases and J by 2 bases, with 17 bases between. The CDR3 DNA reads as TGTGCCAGCTCGTACGACAGAGTCACTGCCTACGAGCAGTACTTC. Translating gives CASSYDRVTAYEQYF.

This clone showed up many times. The chain has TRBV4-1 and TRBJ2-7; 9 bases map to TRBD1. V shed 4 bases, J shed 2 bases, and the junction held 9 bases outside the gene matches. The CDR3 is made up of 16 amino acids. Germline assignment: CDR1 MGHRA and CDR2 YSYEKL. The CDR3 nucleotides are TGCGCCAGCAGCCTGAGACAGGGGGGGGGAACCTACGAGCAGTACTTC. As protein: CASSLRQGGGTYEQYF.

In this sample, this clone turned up many times. The chain recombines TRBV9 with TRBJ1-3; D perhaps matches TRBD1 (5 bases). The germline V and J ends were trimmed by 4 bases and 5 bases, with 22 bases remaining between them. In germline, CDR1 is SGDLS, CDR2 YYNGEE. There are 17 residues in the CDR3. The CDR3 bases are TGTGCCAGCAGCCCAAGCCGACCGGGACTGATTAGAAACACCATATATTTT. As protein: CASSPSRPGLIRNTIYF.